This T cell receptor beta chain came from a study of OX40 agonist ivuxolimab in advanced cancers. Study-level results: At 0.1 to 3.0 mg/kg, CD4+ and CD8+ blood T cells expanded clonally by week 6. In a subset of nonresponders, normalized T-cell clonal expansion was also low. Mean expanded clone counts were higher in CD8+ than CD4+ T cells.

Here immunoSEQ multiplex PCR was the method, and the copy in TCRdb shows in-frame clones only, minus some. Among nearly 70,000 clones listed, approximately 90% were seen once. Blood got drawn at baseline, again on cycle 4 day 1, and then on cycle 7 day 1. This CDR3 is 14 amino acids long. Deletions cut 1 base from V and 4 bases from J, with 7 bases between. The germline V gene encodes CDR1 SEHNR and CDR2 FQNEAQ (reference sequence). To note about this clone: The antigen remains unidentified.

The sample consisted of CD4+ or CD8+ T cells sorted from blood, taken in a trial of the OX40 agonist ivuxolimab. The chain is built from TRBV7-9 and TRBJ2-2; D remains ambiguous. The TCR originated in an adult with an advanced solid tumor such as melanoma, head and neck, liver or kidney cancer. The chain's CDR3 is CASSLVVTTGELFF. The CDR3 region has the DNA TGTGCCAGCAGCTTAGTGGTCACCACCGGGGAGCTGTTTTTT.